This T cell receptor (beta chain) was identified in a study of regulatory T cells in long-lasting Graves disease. The authors built TCR beta libraries using iRepertoire HTBI primers and Arm-PCR of CDR3 regions. Under the authors' procedure: Spanning all samples, the identified segments comprised around 62 TRBV and 14 to 15 TRBJ. TCRdb redid the calling of the multiplex PCR reads with MiXCR, one entry per CDR3 protein. TCRdb's processing, not the authors', yielded these V and J calls. The sample carries hundreds of thousands of distinct CDR3 sequences, around 15% recorded once. Germline lookup yields CDR1 MGHRA and CDR2 YSYEKL. The CDR3 consists of 17 residues. Unmatched junction bases numbered 12, after V lost 5 bases and J lost 1 base. Time point: newly diagnosed GD, antithyroid drugs for less than 3 months. The TCR library was made from RNA extracted from PBMCs. In this sample, this clonotype turned up a few times.

The sample was also linked to a second study, of T cells in Graves' hyperthyroidism and ophthalmopathy. That paper adds: Each patient was aged 18 to 65 and had newly diagnosed hyperthyroidism of under 2 months' duration. Patients showing uncontrolled infection, other autoimmune disease, pregnancy or lactation were ineligible.

This sequence originates from a woman aged 40-60 years with Graves disease. This rearrangement joins TRBV4-1 to TRBJ1-1, with 8 bases matching TRBD1. The sequencing here drew on peripheral blood mononuclear cells (PBMCs), taken at new diagnosis, from a patient treated with antithyroid drugs. CDR3: CASSKQGVFITNTEAFF. CDR3 DNA sequence: TGCGCCAGCAGCAAACAGGGGGTATTTATAACGAACACTGAAGCTTTCTTT.